These T cell receptor beta chains were read from a single sample in a study of blood T cells in healthy people across ages. TCRdb re-analysed the 5' RACE reads in MiXCR, keeping a single row per CDR3 protein. This sample has roughly 800,000 distinct CDR3 sequences; 58% occur once, and the top ten carry roughly 22%. Source material: blood. Receptors originate from a man aged 30-40 years in good health. Each CDR3 is given with its conserved first and last residue. Fields, in order: clone size, D gene, J gene, V gene, CDR3 DNA, CDR3 protein. D genes are given only for firm matches. Rows give clone size only sometimes, using once, few, many, or a class for an expanded clone.

abundance: few; d_gene: NA; j_gene: TRBJ2-7; v_gene: TRBV7-2; CDR3nt: TGTGCCAGCAGCTTACAAGGTTCCTCCCCCCACGAGCAGTACTTC; CDR3aa: CASSLQGSSPHEQYF
abundance: few; d_gene: TRBD2; j_gene: TRBJ2-5; v_gene: TRBV9; CDR3nt: TGTGCCAGCAGCGCCAATGGGTTAGCGGGAGGAGAGACCCAGTACTTC; CDR3aa: CASSANGLAGGETQYF
abundance: NA; d_gene: NA; j_gene: TRBJ2-6; v_gene: TRBV4-1; CDR3nt: TGCGCCAGCAGCCCGGAGAAAACTGGGGCCAACGTCCTGACTTTC; CDR3aa: CASSPEKTGANVLTF
abundance: few; d_gene: NA; j_gene: TRBJ2-7; v_gene: TRBV7-6; CDR3nt: TGTGCCAGCAGTCCCGGACTGGGGCTAGCTTCCTACGAGCAGTACTTC; CDR3aa: CASSPGLGLASYEQYF
abundance: few; d_gene: NA; j_gene: TRBJ2-7; v_gene: TRBV27; CDR3nt: TGTGCCAGCAGTGTTCAGGGATCCTACGAGCAGTACTTC; CDR3aa: CASSVQGSYEQYF
abundance: few; d_gene: TRBD2; j_gene: TRBJ2-7; v_gene: TRBV20-1; CDR3nt: TGCAGTGCTTCGAGACTAGCGGGCCTCTCTTACGAGCAGTACTTC; CDR3aa: CSASRLAGLSYEQYF
abundance: NA; d_gene: NA; j_gene: TRBJ1-2; v_gene: TRBV30; CDR3nt: TGTGCCTGGAGTAACCCTGGCTACACCTTC; CDR3aa: CAWSNPGYTF
abundance: few; d_gene: NA; j_gene: TRBJ1-1; v_gene: TRBV2; CDR3nt: TGTGCCAGCAGTGAACAGGAGAACACTGAAGCTTTCTTT; CDR3aa: CASSEQENTEAFF
abundance: few; d_gene: TRBD2; j_gene: TRBJ2-3; v_gene: TRBV2; CDR3nt: TGTGCCAGAGATCTAGCGGGGTCTAGCACAGATACGCAGTATTTT; CDR3aa: CARDLAGSSTDTQYF
abundance: NA; d_gene: NA; j_gene: TRBJ2-2; v_gene: TRBV20-1; CDR3nt: TGCAGTGCTAGGGGTCATGGGGTCAACACCGGGGAGCTGTTTTTT; CDR3aa: CSARGHGVNTGELFF
abundance: NA; d_gene: NA; j_gene: TRBJ2-3; v_gene: TRBV6-1; CDR3nt: TGTGCCAGCAGGGCAGTCACTAGCACAGATACGCAGTATTTT; CDR3aa: CASRAVTSTDTQYF
abundance: NA; d_gene: TRBD2; j_gene: TRBJ2-5; v_gene: TRBV5-1; CDR3nt: TGCGCCAGCAGTCCTCTTGATAGCGGGGCCGGGGAGACCCAGTACTTC; CDR3aa: CASSPLDSGAGETQYF
abundance: NA; d_gene: NA; j_gene: TRBJ2-3; v_gene: TRBV11-2; CDR3nt: TGTGCCAGCAGCTTTCTCACCACATCAGATACGCAGTATTTT; CDR3aa: CASSFLTTSDTQYF
abundance: NA; d_gene: NA; j_gene: TRBJ2-5; v_gene: TRBV6-2/TRBV6-3; CDR3nt: TGTGCCAGCAGTTACTTTGGCACCTCCCAAGAGACCCAGTACTTC; CDR3aa: CASSYFGTSQETQYF
abundance: NA; d_gene: NA; j_gene: TRBJ2-7; v_gene: TRBV5-5; CDR3nt: TGTGCCAGCAGCTTGGGGGGGAGTGCGGGAAACATTCAGCACTTC; CDR3aa: CASSLGGSAGNIQHF
abundance: few; d_gene: NA; j_gene: TRBJ2-7; v_gene: TRBV4-2; CDR3nt: TGTGCCAGCAGCCTTGGGGAGGGGGGCGCGTACGAGCAGTACTTC; CDR3aa: CASSLGEGGAYEQYF
abundance: NA; d_gene: NA; j_gene: TRBJ2-7; v_gene: TRBV10-3; CDR3nt: TGTGCCATCAGTGAGGGTCAGGACGTCTACGAGCAGTACTTC; CDR3aa: CAISEGQDVYEQYF
abundance: NA; d_gene: NA; j_gene: TRBJ2-6; v_gene: TRBV4-3; CDR3nt: TGCGCCAGCAGCCAAGGTCTGGAAGGTCCTGGGGCCAACGTCCTGACTTTC; CDR3aa: CASSQGLEGPGANVLTF
abundance: few; d_gene: NA; j_gene: TRBJ2-4; v_gene: TRBV20-1; CDR3nt: TGCAGTGCTAGAATCTCTGGCGCGACCTCTCAGTACTTC; CDR3aa: CSARISGATSQYF
abundance: NA; d_gene: NA; j_gene: TRBJ2-1; v_gene: TRBV4-1; CDR3nt: TGCGCCAGCAGCCAAGGCGCAACCTCTCTTAATGAGCAGTTCTTC; CDR3aa: CASSQGATSLNEQFF
abundance: NA; d_gene: NA; j_gene: TRBJ1-1; v_gene: TRBV10-3; CDR3nt: TGTGCCATCAGGATCCGGGATAGCACGGAAGCTTTCTTT; CDR3aa: CAIRIRDSTEAFF
abundance: few; d_gene: NA; j_gene: TRBJ2-5; v_gene: TRBV5-1; CDR3nt: TGCGCCAGCAGCTTGGAGGCCAGACAAGAGACCCAGTACTTC; CDR3aa: CASSLEARQETQYF
abundance: NA; d_gene: TRBD1; j_gene: TRBJ2-7; v_gene: TRBV20-1; CDR3nt: TGCAGTGCTAGAGACTCCGGGACAGCATACGAGCAGTACTTC; CDR3aa: CSARDSGTAYEQYF
abundance: NA; d_gene: TRBD1; j_gene: TRBJ1-2; v_gene: TRBV7-9; CDR3nt: TGTGCCAGCAGCCGCCCAACAGGGGACTATGGCTACACCTTC; CDR3aa: CASSRPTGDYGYTF
abundance: once; d_gene: NA; j_gene: TRBJ2-5; v_gene: TRBV7-9; CDR3nt: TGTGCCAGCAGGAAAGATGGGAGGGAGACCCAGTACTTC; CDR3aa: CASRKDGRETQYF
abundance: many; d_gene: NA; j_gene: TRBJ2-5; v_gene: TRBV18; CDR3nt: TGTGCCAGCTCACCGGCGGGATCCGAGACCCAGTACTTC; CDR3aa: CASSPAGSETQYF
abundance: NA; d_gene: NA; j_gene: TRBJ1-1; v_gene: TRBV12-3/TRBV12-4; CDR3nt: TGTGCCAGCAGTTTAGCGCAGGGCGGCGAAGCTTTCTTT; CDR3aa: CASSLAQGGEAFF
abundance: NA; d_gene: TRBD2; j_gene: TRBJ2-5; v_gene: TRBV3-1; CDR3nt: TGTGCCAGCAGGGCTAGCGGAAAAGAGACCCAGTACTTC; CDR3aa: CASRASGKETQYF
abundance: NA; d_gene: NA; j_gene: TRBJ2-7; v_gene: TRBV7-2; CDR3nt: TGTGCCAGCACCATCGGGTCGGGAAACCCCTACGAGCAGTACTTC; CDR3aa: CASTIGSGNPYEQYF
abundance: NA; d_gene: NA; j_gene: TRBJ2-5; v_gene: TRBV29-1; CDR3nt: TGCAGCGTTGAGTCTTTGGGAGCTCTTAGCCAAGAGACCCAGTACTTC; CDR3aa: CSVESLGALSQETQYF